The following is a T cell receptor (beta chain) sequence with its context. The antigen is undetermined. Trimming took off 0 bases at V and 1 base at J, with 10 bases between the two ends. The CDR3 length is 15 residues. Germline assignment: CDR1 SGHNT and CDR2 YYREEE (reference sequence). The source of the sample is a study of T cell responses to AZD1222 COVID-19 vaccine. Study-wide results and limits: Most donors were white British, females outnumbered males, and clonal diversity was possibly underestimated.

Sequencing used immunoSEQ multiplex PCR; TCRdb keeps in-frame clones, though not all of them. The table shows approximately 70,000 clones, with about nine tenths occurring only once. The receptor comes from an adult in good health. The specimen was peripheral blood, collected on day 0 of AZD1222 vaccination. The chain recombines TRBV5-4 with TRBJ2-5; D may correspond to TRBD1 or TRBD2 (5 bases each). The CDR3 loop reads CASSLEIGAQETQYF. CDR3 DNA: TGTGCCAGCAGCTTGGAGATCGGGGCCCAAGAGACCCAGTACTTC.